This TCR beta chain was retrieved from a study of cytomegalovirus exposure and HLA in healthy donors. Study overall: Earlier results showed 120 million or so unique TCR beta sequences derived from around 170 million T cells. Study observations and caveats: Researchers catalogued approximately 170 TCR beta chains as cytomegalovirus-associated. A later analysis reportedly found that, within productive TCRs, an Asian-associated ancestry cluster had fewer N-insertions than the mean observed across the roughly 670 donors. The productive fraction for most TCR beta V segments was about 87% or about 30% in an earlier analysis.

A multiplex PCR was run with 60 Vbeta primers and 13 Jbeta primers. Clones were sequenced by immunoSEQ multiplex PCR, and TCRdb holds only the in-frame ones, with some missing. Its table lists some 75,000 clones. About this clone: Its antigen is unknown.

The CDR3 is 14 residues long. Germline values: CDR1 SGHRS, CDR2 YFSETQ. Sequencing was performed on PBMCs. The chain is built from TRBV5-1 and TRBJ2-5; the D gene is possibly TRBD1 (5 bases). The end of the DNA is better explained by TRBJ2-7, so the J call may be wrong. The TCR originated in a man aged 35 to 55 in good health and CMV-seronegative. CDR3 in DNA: TGCGCCAGCAGCTTGGCCCAGGGTTCCTACGAGCAGTACTTC. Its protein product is CASSLAQGSYEQYF.